These 26 T cell receptor beta chains share one sample of origin, sequenced in a study of cytomegalovirus exposure and HLA in healthy donors. PCR was performed using 60 Vbeta and 13 Jbeta primers. Profiling relied on immunoSEQ multiplex PCR, and the TCRdb table lists in-frame clones only, not all of them. Of under 200,000 clones listed, 65% to 90% are singletons. The sample was PBMCs. The receptors derive from a woman aged 50 to 60 in good health and CMV-seronegative.

The chain uses TRBV5-1 and TRBJ2-3, with D possibly TRBD2 on 6 matching bases. V lost 0 bases to trimming and J lost 2 bases, with 19 bases between them. The CDR3 extends over 18 amino acids. Germline assignment: CDR1 SGHRS and CDR2 YFSETQ. CDR3 protein: CASSLAVAAAFSTDTQYF. DNA for the CDR3: TGCGCCAGCAGCTTGGCTGTAGCGGCGGCGTTTTCCACAGATACGCAGTATTTT.

Of note for this clone: Sequence at one end of the junction differs from germline and may be a read error. The gene calls are TRBV5-1 and TRBJ2-3; weak D call: TRBD1 (6 bases). CDR1 and CDR2 from the germline V gene are SGHRS and YFSETQ. The CDR3 spans 14 residues. The CDR3 sequence is CTSSEGTSTDTQYF. The CDR3 bases are TGCACCAGCAGCGAGGGGACAAGCACAGATACGCAGTATTTT. Looking up the rest from reference TRBV5-1 and TRBJ2-3 gives the full variable domain: KAGVTQTPRYLIKTRGQQVTLSCSPISGHRSVSWYQQTPGQGLQFLFEYFSETQRNKGNFPGRFSGRQFSNSRSEMNVSTLELGDSALYLCTSSEGTSTDTQYFGPGTRLTVL.

V and J are TRBV4-1 and TRBJ2-1; D perhaps matches TRBD2 (6 bases). Trimming removed 1 base at V and 5 bases at J, with 6 bases between. This CDR3 contains 13 residues. The V gene's germline CDR1 is MGHRA and CDR2 YSYEKL. CDR3 coding DNA: TGCGCCAGCAGCCAAGGACTAGACAATGAGCAGTTCTTC. It translates to CASSQGLDNEQFF.

The chain has TRBV28 and TRBJ1-5; D is perhaps TRBD1 (6 bases). The CDR3 consists of 12 residues. V was clipped by 6 bases and J by 15 bases, with 18 bases between them. Germline V gene lookup returns CDR1 MDHEN and CDR2 SYDVKM. CDR3 sequence (DNA): TGTGCCAGCAGCCCCTTGGACAGAGAATCGCATTTT. Amino acids: CASSPLDRESHF. The full variable domain, rest sourced from reference TRBV28 and TRBJ1-5, is DVKVTQSSRYLVKRTGEKVFLECVQDMDHENMFWYRQDPGLGLRLIYFSYDVKMKEKGDIPEGYSVSREKKERFSLILESASTNQTSMYLCASSPLDRESHFGDGTRLSIL.

V gene TRBV11-2 combines with J gene TRBJ2-1; 10 positions agree with TRBD2. J was trimmed by 12 bases and V by 5 bases; bases with no gene match: 16. The CDR3 sequence is 16 residues long. Germline CDR1 is SGHAT and CDR2 is FQNNGV. As DNA, the CDR3 is TGTGCCAGCAGCCGGACTGAGGTAGCGGGAGGAATTGGGCAGTTCTTC. It yields the protein CASSRTEVAGGIGQFF.

The rearrangement uses TRBV5-1 and TRBJ1-1; TRBD1 might be the D (5 bases). The V gene lost 2 bases and the J gene lost 2 bases, with 13 bases spanning the gap. The germline CDR1 and CDR2 sequences are SGHRS and YFSETQ. CDR3 length: 15 residues. The CDR3 here is CASSFGQGFNTEAFF. In DNA, the CDR3 is TGCGCCAGCAGCTTTGGGCAGGGATTCAACACTGAAGCTTTCTTT.

V and J are TRBV11-2 and TRBJ1-4; 9 nucleotides line up with TRBD1. Germline V gene data show CDR1 as SGHAT and CDR2 as FQNNGV. V shed 1 base and J 5 bases; nucleotides not matched to a gene: 5. There are 16 residues in the CDR3. The CDR3: CASSLVPTGGNEKLFF. The CDR3, as DNA: TGTGCCAGCAGCTTAGTTCCCACAGGGGGCAATGAAAAACTGTTTTTT.

V usage is TRBV15 and J usage is TRBJ2-7; D may be TRBD1 (5 bases). CDR1 LNHNV and CDR2 YYDKDF come from the germline V gene (reference sequence). With 3 bases removed from V and 3 bases from J, the gap between germline ends came to 15 bases. This CDR3 is built from 15 residues. The CDR3 DNA sequence: TGTGCCACCAGCAGGGCAGGGTCAGGCAGCTACGAGCAGTACTTC. This sequence encodes CATSRAGSGSYEQYF.

The chain combines TRBV27 with TRBJ1-3; a possible D gene is TRBD1 (5 bases). This CDR3 is 16 amino acids long. CDR1 is MNHEY, CDR2 SMNVEV, per germline (reference sequence). V was clipped by 4 bases and J by 2 bases, with 15 bases between them. The CDR3 here is CASSSNPRAPGNTIYF. The CDR3 DNA is TGTGCCAGCAGTTCTAACCCCAGGGCCCCTGGAAACACCATATATTTT.

This clone was recorded only once. V is TRBV28 and J is TRBJ2-5; 10 bases agree with TRBD1. Germline V gives CDR1 MDHEN, CDR2 SYDVKM. With V trimmed by 5 bases and J by 5 bases, 8 bases remained unmatched. CDR3 size: 15 residues. The CDR3: CASSKRQGAGETQYF. The DNA of the CDR3 is TGTGCCAGCAGTAAACGACAGGGGGCTGGGGAGACCCAGTACTTC.

This clone was seen only a few times. The CDR3 is CASSEYFPGGNTIYF. The CDR3 DNA is TGTGCCAGCAGTGAATACTTCCCCGGGGGGAACACCATATATTTT. The chain joins TRBV25-1 to TRBJ1-3, with a possible D match to TRBD1 (5 bases). Germline CDR1 MGHDK, CDR2 SYGVNS. The V gene lost 0 bases and the J gene lost 7 bases, with 13 bases spanning the gap. The CDR3 loop spans 15 amino acids.

The chain is built from TRBV6-5 and TRBJ2-7, with 12 positions matching TRBD2. In germline, CDR1 is MNHEY, CDR2 SVGAGI. This CDR3 has 15 residues. The V gene end was trimmed by 5 bases and the J gene end by 4 bases; junction bases not matched to a gene: 6. In DNA form, the CDR3 reads TGTGCCAGCAGTCGACTAGCGGGAGAAACTTACGAGCAGTACTTC. Protein product: CASSRLAGETYEQYF.

Details on this clone: In the same sample, other DNA sequences code for this CDR3. V and J are TRBV18 and TRBJ2-7, with 9 positions matching TRBD1. Trimming at V came to 3 bases and at J to 2 bases, leaving 5 bases not matched to a gene. From germline, CDR1 is KGHSH and CDR2 LQKENI. This CDR3 has 15 amino acids. The CDR3 is CASSPQGQGPYEQYF. The CDR3 DNA sequence: TGTGCCAGCTCACCGCAGGGACAGGGACCCTACGAGCAGTACTTC.

This rearrangement joins TRBV5-7 to TRBJ1-3; D is perhaps TRBD1 (5 bases). TRBV5-7 is identified as an open reading frame with a role that is uncertain. The CDR3 extends over 14 amino acids. Trimming shortened V by 3 bases and J by 5 bases, and 12 bases separated the two germline ends. The DNA of the CDR3 is TGTGCCAGCAGCTGGGGACTCGATAGAAACACCATATATTTT. Translation: CASSWGLDRNTIYF.

This clone turned up a few times. The chain joins TRBV15 to TRBJ1-1; tentatively, D is TRBD1 (5 bases). From germline, CDR1 is LNHNV and CDR2 YYDKDF (reference sequence). The CDR3 runs 14 residues. Between the trimmed V and J ends, which lost 0 bases and 5 bases, there was a span of 10 bases. DNA for the CDR3: TGTGCCACCAGCAGAGACAGGGTTCGGACTGAAGCTTTCTTT. It encodes CATSRDRVRTEAFF. The full variable domain, in which reference TRBV15 and TRBJ1-1 provide the parts outside the CDR3, is DAMVIQNPRYQVTQFGKPVTLSCSQTLNHNVMYWYQQKSSQAPKLLFHYYDKDFNNEADTPDNFQSRRPNTSFCFLDIRSPGLGDTAMYLCATSRDRVRTEAFFGQGTRLTVV.

This clone was recorded a few times. This chain uses TRBV7-2 with TRBJ1-1, with D tentatively TRBD1 (5 bases). The CDR3 sequence is 16 residues long. With 1 base removed from V and 0 bases from J, the gap between germline ends came to 12 bases. From germline, CDR1 is SGHTA and CDR2 FQGNSA. CDR3 coding DNA: TGTGCCAGCAGCTTAGGGGCGGGACTCATGAACACTGAAGCTTTCTTT. Translating gives CASSLGAGLMNTEAFF.

This clone occurred once. This sequence joins TRBV28 and TRBJ2-7; a weak D match, TRBD2 (6 bases). Germline CDR1 reads MDHEN; CDR2 reads SYDVKM. Trimming took off 5 bases at V and 3 bases at J, with 20 bases between the two ends. The CDR3 extends over 16 amino acids. The CDR3 DNA is TGTGCCAGCAGTCTGTACCGGGGGACCAATATCTACGAGCAGTACTTC. It yields the protein CASSLYRGTNIYEQYF.

V usage is TRBV29-1 and J usage is TRBJ2-3, with 8 bases identical to TRBD1. The CDR3 runs 10 residues. The germline gives CDR1 SQVTM, CDR2 ANQGSEA. V lost 8 bases to trimming and J lost 10 bases; unmatched junction nucleotides: 5. Here the CDR3 DNA reads TGCAGCCACGGACAGGGCCCGCAGTATTTT. Protein sequence: CSHGQGPQYF.

This clone was observed a handful of times. This chain joins TRBV9 and TRBJ2-1; D perhaps matches TRBD2 (5 bases). V was shortened by 1 base and J by 3 bases, with 8 bases between the two germline ends. The CDR3 is 14 residues long. Germline loops: CDR1 SGDLS, CDR2 YYNGEE. CDR3 coding DNA: TGTGCCAGCAGCGTAATGGGGAGCTACAATGAGCAGTTCTTC. It specifies CASSVMGSYNEQFF.

This clone was counted once. This sequence joins TRBV5-6 and TRBJ2-2, with TRBD2 matching 7 bases. V was clipped by 3 bases and J by 1 base; unmatched bases: 3. This CDR3 is 15 amino acids long. Germline values: CDR1 SGHDT, CDR2 YYEEEE. CDR3 coding DNA: TGTGCCAGCAGCTGGGGGGGTATGAACACCGGGGAGCTGTTTTTT. Amino acids: CASSWGGMNTGELFF.

The chain employs TRBV5-1 and TRBJ2-1; a possible D gene is TRBD2 (6 bases). Germline assignment: CDR1 SGHRS and CDR2 YFSETQ. This CDR3 is 15 amino acids long. V dropped 4 bases and J dropped 6 bases, with 17 bases sitting between them. The CDR3 sequence is CASSHGLPRSNEQFF. CDR3 DNA sequence: TGCGCCAGCAGCCACGGACTACCTAGGAGCAATGAGCAGTTCTTC.

V and J are TRBV11-1 and TRBJ2-7; the match to TRBD1 covers 9 bases. The CDR3 runs to 17 residues. V trimming: 2 bases; J trimming: 2 bases; junction bases outside the gene matches: 10. CDR1 is SGHAT, CDR2 FQDESV, per germline (reference sequence). In DNA form, the CDR3 reads TGTGCCAGCAGCTTAATAGGGTCCGGGACAGGGCCCTACGAGCAGTACTTC. Its translation: CASSLIGSGTGPYEQYF.

This chain links TRBV7-8 with TRBJ2-1, with TRBD2 matching over 10 bases. The V segment lost 1 base and the J segment 3 bases; nucleotides outside the gene matches: 0. The V gene's germline CDR1 is SGHVS and CDR2 FQNEAQ. This CDR3 contains 15 residues. The CDR3 is CASSLGLAGYNEQFF. The CDR3 DNA follows: TGTGCCAGCAGCTTAGGACTAGCGGGCTACAATGAGCAGTTCTTC.

The chain links TRBV19 to TRBJ2-7; 7 nucleotides align to TRBD1. Trimming at V came to 3 bases and at J to 0 bases, leaving 8 bases not matched to a gene. CDR3 length: 16 residues. Germline V CDR1 and CDR2: LNHDA, SQIVND (reference sequence). In nucleotides, the CDR3 is TGTGCCAGTAGTATCAAAACCGGGACAGTCTCCTACGAGCAGTACTTC. This codes for CASSIKTGTVSYEQYF.

V gene TRBV5-4 combines with J gene TRBJ1-1; no reliable D call. The CDR3 sequence is 17 residues long. Deletions cut 0 bases from V and 0 bases from J, with 15 bases between. Germline CDR1 SGHNT, CDR2 YYREEE (reference sequence). For the CDR3, the DNA is TGTGCCAGCAGCTTGGATAGCCTTCTAAACATGAACACTGAAGCTTTCTTT. Translation gives CASSLDSLLNMNTEAFF.

The V and J genes are TRBV19 and TRBJ1-2, with D hard to call. The CDR3 loop spans 14 amino acids. Between the trimmed V and J ends, which lost 8 bases and 8 bases, there was a span of 21 bases. CDR1 and CDR2 from the germline V gene are LNHDA and SQIVND (reference sequence). The CDR3 nucleotides are TGTGCCAGTCGGTCCCCTGGGCAGCCGGGAGGCTACACCTTC. It yields the protein CASRSPGQPGGYTF.